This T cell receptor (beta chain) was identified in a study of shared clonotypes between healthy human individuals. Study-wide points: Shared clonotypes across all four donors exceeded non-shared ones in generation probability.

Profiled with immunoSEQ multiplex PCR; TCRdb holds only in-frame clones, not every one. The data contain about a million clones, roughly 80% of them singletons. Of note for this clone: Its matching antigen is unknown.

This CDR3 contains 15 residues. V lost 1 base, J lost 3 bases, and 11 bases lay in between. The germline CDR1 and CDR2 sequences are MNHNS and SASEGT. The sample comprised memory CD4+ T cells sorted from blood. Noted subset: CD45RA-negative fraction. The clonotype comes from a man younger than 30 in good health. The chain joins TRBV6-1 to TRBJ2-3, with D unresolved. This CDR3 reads CASSEGGSRTDTQYF. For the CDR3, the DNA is TGTGCCAGCAGTGAAGGTGGGTCACGGACAGATACGCAGTATTTT.